A single sample is the source of the 8 T cell receptor beta chains below, sequenced in a study of cytotoxic CD8 clonotypes in ibrutinib-treated CLL. TCRdb keeps only in-frame clones here, not all; method: immunoSEQ multiplex PCR. Here the sample spans around 150,000 clones, 70% to 85% being singletons. The sample was PBMCs, taken after 12 months of ibrutinib treatment. The receptors here all came from a human donor with chronic lymphocytic leukemia.

This clone was seen only a few times. The J gene is TRBJ2-1, the V gene TRBV7-2; weak D call: TRBD2 (6 bases). Germline CDR1 is SGHTA and CDR2 is FQGNSA. The V end was cut by 2 bases, the J end by 13 bases, with 18 bases between. The CDR3 loop spans 14 amino acids. The CDR3 DNA sequence: TGTGCCAGCAGCTTACCTGCATCGGGGGTTCAACAGTTCTTC. Protein product: CASSLPASGVQQFF.

The chain has TRBV28 and TRBJ1-5; 7 bases are shared with TRBD1. Trimming took 6 bases from V and 9 from J; bases not matched to a gene: 5. Germline values: CDR1 MDHEN, CDR2 SYDVKM. The CDR3 totals 12 residues. CDR3 in DNA: TGTGCCAGCAGGAGGGGGCAGGGGCCCCAGCATTTT. This sequence encodes CASRRGQGPQHF. Combining the CDR3 with reference TRBV28 and TRBJ1-5 gives the whole variable domain DVKVTQSSRYLVKRTGEKVFLECVQDMDHENMFWYRQDPGLGLRLIYFSYDVKMKEKGDIPEGYSVSREKKERFSLILESASTNQTSMYLCASRRGQGPQHFGDGTRLSIL.

The rearrangement joins TRBV28 to TRBJ2-7; possibly TRBD2 for D (5 bases). CDR1 MDHEN and CDR2 SYDVKM come from the germline V gene. Between the trimmed V and J ends, which lost 3 bases and 6 bases, there was a span of 15 bases. This CDR3 is 14 amino acids long. The DNA for the CDR3 is TGTGCCAGCAGTTTGTCAACTAGGACGCGCGAGCAGTACTTC. As protein: CASSLSTRTREQYF.

The chain uses TRBV5-4 and TRBJ1-2; possibly TRBD1 for D (6 bases). This CDR3 spans 14 amino acids. The V and J ends lost 5 bases and 0 bases respectively, with 11 bases between them. In germline, CDR1 is SGHNT, CDR2 YYREEE (reference sequence). For the CDR3, the DNA is TGTGCCAGCAGACCTGGACAGACTAACTATGGCTACACCTTC. Translated: CASRPGQTNYGYTF.

In the case of this clone: Other nucleotide sequences from this sample produce the same CDR3. The genes are TRBV20-1 and TRBJ2-7; D gene ambiguous. Per the germline V gene, CDR1 is DFQATT and CDR2 is SNEGSKA (reference sequence). This CDR3 is 8 amino acids long. Here the CDR3 DNA reads TGCAGCGCCTACGAGCAGTACTTC. Translated, it gives CSAYEQYF.

The CDR3 protein is CASSFRGSQETQYF. The DNA for the CDR3 is TGTGCCAGCAGCTTTCGGGGGTCCCAAGAGACCCAGTACTTC. The V call is TRBV5-5, the J call TRBJ2-5; tentative D call: TRBD2 (6 bases). Per the germline V gene, CDR1 is SGHKS and CDR2 is YYEKEE (reference sequence). The CDR3 is 14 residues long. V gave up 2 bases and J gave up 1 base, with 9 bases separating them.

J is TRBJ1-3 and V is TRBV28; D gene uncertain. V gave up 7 bases and J gave up 0 bases, with 16 bases separating them. CDR1 and CDR2 (germline): MDHEN, SYDVKM. The CDR3 consists of 16 residues. The chain's CDR3 is CASKGPGRTSGNTIYF. CDR3 coding DNA: TGTGCCAGCAAAGGGCCTGGGAGAACCTCTGGAAACACCATATATTTT.

The chain is built from TRBV18 and TRBJ2-5; D not certain. CDR3 length: 11 residues. Deletions cut 4 bases from V and 3 bases from J, with 3 bases between. Germline CDR1 KGHSH, CDR2 LQKENI. The CDR3 bases are TGTGCCAGCTCACTTAAAGAGACCCAGTACTTC. Encoded protein: CASSLKETQYF. Full variable domain (remainder filled in from reference TRBV18 and TRBJ2-5): NAGVMQNPRHLVRRRGQEARLRCSPMKGHSHVYWYRQLPEEGLKFMVYLQKENIIDESGMPKERFSAEFPKEGPSILRIQQVVRGDSAAYFCASSLKETQYFGPGTRLLVL.